The 28 T cell receptor beta chains presented below share a single source sample, sequenced in a study of CD8 T cells in ankylosing spondylitis. Findings and limits, study-wide: One TCR beta motif, made up of 7 or 8 highly homologous variants, appeared characteristic of ankylosing spondylitis blood.

TCRdb used MiXCR to reprocess the 5' RACE reads, holding one entry per CDR3 protein. The sample includes 350,000 or so distinct CDR3 sequences, 6.5% to 10% seen only once; the top ten take about 14%. For these TCRs, the target antigens are not known. Sequenced sample: blood, either unsorted or a sorted T cell fraction (not recorded which). The receptors shown here come from a male donor with ankylosing spondylitis.

This clonotype turned up a few times. This sequence joins TRBV19 and TRBJ2-7; the D gene is possibly TRBD1 (6 bases). From germline, CDR1 is LNHDA and CDR2 SQIVND (reference sequence). V was clipped by 5 bases and J by 3 bases, with 17 bases between them. This CDR3 region has 15 residues. The CDR3 loop reads CASSLQGGGLYEQYF. As DNA, the CDR3 is TGTGCCAGTAGTTTACAGGGCGGCGGGCTCTACGAGCAGTACTTC.

The chain combines TRBV12-3 or TRBV12-4 with TRBJ2-7; D remains unclear. Deletions cut 5 bases from V and 2 bases from J, with 10 bases between. The CDR3 is made up of 13 amino acids. The CDR3 loop is CASSPRYTYEQYF. DNA of the CDR3: TGTGCCAGCAGTCCCCGCTACACCTACGAGCAGTACTTC.

The chain combines TRBV6-5 with TRBJ2-2; 10 bases align to TRBD1. The CDR3 runs 16 residues. Germline V CDR1 and CDR2: MNHEY, SVGAGI. V lost 2 bases, J lost 3 bases, and 3 bases stayed unmatched. CDR3 sequence: CASSYTTGGYTGELFF. The CDR3 nucleotides are TGTGCCAGCAGTTACACGACAGGGGGCTACACCGGGGAGCTGTTTTTT.

The chain recombines TRBV5-1 with TRBJ2-2; D possibly corresponds to TRBD2 (5 bases). Germline V CDR1 and CDR2: SGHRS, YFSETQ. V gave up 4 bases and J gave up 0 bases, with 16 bases separating them. The CDR3 is 17 residues long. The CDR3 spells CASSHPMRDTNTGELFF. DNA for the CDR3: TGCGCCAGCAGCCACCCGATGAGGGATACGAACACCGGGGAGCTGTTTTTT.

The V and J genes are TRBV20-1 and TRBJ1-5; 9 bases map to TRBD1. Trimming removed 3 bases from V and 2 bases from J; junction bases left unmatched: 5. Germline loops: CDR1 DFQATT, CDR2 SNEGSKA (reference sequence). This CDR3 region has 15 residues. The CDR3: CSASSTGGGNQPQHF. The CDR3 coding sequence is TGCAGTGCTAGTAGCACAGGGGGCGGCAATCAGCCCCAGCATTTT.

With regard to this clonotype: This sequence may be a read error, since a much larger clone differs from it by one base. This chain joins TRBV27 and TRBJ2-1; no definite D call. The germline gives CDR1 MNHEY, CDR2 SMNVEV (reference sequence). The CDR3 contains 12 residues. The CDR3 sequence: CAGSLSSTEQFF. The CDR3 DNA reads TGTGCCGGCAGTTTATCGTCCACTGAGCAGTTCTTC.

This clonotype was counted many times. The chain recombines TRBV18 with TRBJ1-4; D unresolved. There are 17 residues in the CDR3. CDR1 and CDR2 from the germline V gene are KGHSH and LQKENI. V lost 2 bases, J lost 8 bases, and 21 bases lay in between. The CDR3 here is CASSPETRGRWQEKLFF. CDR3 bases: TGTGCCAGCTCACCAGAAACTCGGGGAAGGTGGCAGGAAAAACTGTTTTTT. Looking up the rest from reference TRBV18 and TRBJ1-4 gives the full variable domain: NAGVMQNPRHLVRRRGQEARLRCSPMKGHSHVYWYRQLPEEGLKFMVYLQKENIIDESGMPKERFSAEFPKEGPSILRIQQVVRGDSAAYFCASSPETRGRWQEKLFFGSGTQLSVL.

This clonotype has ten or more counts. The chain uses TRBV18 and TRBJ2-1; possibly TRBD2 for D (6 bases). Germline lookup yields CDR1 KGHSH and CDR2 LQKENI. The CDR3 sequence is 18 residues long. V was cut by 4 bases and J by 0 bases, with 19 bases left in between. This CDR3 reads CASSRDSELLSSYNEQFF. CDR3 in DNA: TGTGCCAGCTCACGGGACTCCGAATTACTAAGCTCCTACAATGAGCAGTTCTTC.

V gene TRBV18 combines with J gene TRBJ2-7; TRBD1 might be the D (6 bases). V lost 4 bases and J lost 5, with 12 bases in between. Germline CDR1 and CDR2: KGHSH and LQKENI. This CDR3 region has 13 residues. The CDR3: CASSRQDRNEQYF. CDR3 nucleotide sequence: TGTGCCAGCTCACGACAAGACAGGAACGAGCAGTACTTC. The full variable domain, rest sourced from reference TRBV18 and TRBJ2-7, is NAGVMQNPRHLVRRRGQEARLRCSPMKGHSHVYWYRQLPEEGLKFMVYLQKENIIDESGMPKERFSAEFPKEGPSILRIQQVVRGDSAAYFCASSRQDRNEQYFGPGTRLTVT.

This chain links TRBV6-6 with TRBJ1-6; weak D call: TRBD1 (5 bases). This CDR3 spans 13 amino acids. V lost 11 bases and J 7 bases, leaving 15 bases between the germline ends. Germline V gives CDR1 MNHNY, CDR2 SVGAGI (reference sequence). Here the CDR3 reads CASHGDYNSPLHF. The CDR3 DNA reads TGTGCCTCCCACGGGGACTACAATTCACCCCTCCACTTT.

This clonotype was seen many times. The chain links TRBV5-8 to TRBJ2-3; D gene ambiguous. The CDR3 length is 11 residues. Germline V gene sequence: CDR1 SGHTS, CDR2 YDEGEE. V was pared by 0 bases and J by 11 bases, with 7 bases between. In DNA form, the CDR3 reads TGTGCCAGCAGCTTGGGAATTAAGCAGTATTTT. This sequence encodes CASSLGIKQYF.

This sequence joins TRBV30 and TRBJ1-1; no reliable D call. Germline V lookup: CDR1 GTSNPN, CDR2 SVGIG (reference sequence). CDR3 length equals 13 residues. V was shortened by 5 bases and J by 1 base, with 11 bases between the two germline ends. The CDR3 spells CAWVLRGNTEAFF. The DNA for the CDR3 is TGTGCCTGGGTTCTAAGAGGGAACACTGAAGCTTTCTTT.

This clonotype was recorded at least ten times. This CDR3 is CASSLQLYNEQFF. CDR3 sequence (DNA): TGTGCCAGCAGCTTACAGTTATACAATGAGCAGTTCTTC. The chain employs TRBV7-2 and TRBJ2-1; D is undetermined. The V end was cut by 2 bases, the J end by 4 bases, with 6 bases between. This CDR3 contains 13 residues. Germline V lookup: CDR1 SGHTA, CDR2 FQGNSA.

This clonotype was seen repeatedly, ten times or more. The rearrangement joins TRBV5-1 to TRBJ2-5; no clear D. The CDR3 covers 13 residues. In germline, CDR1 is SGHRS, CDR2 YFSETQ. V shed 4 bases and J shed 7 bases, with 14 bases lying between them. CDR3 amino acids: CASSQTTFGTQYF. DNA of the CDR3: TGCGCCAGCAGCCAGACAACATTCGGGACCCAGTACTTC.

The sample holds many counts of this clonotype. The gene calls are TRBV12-3 or TRBV12-4 and TRBJ2-3; D perhaps matches TRBD1 (6 bases). This CDR3 comprises 16 residues. V lost 3 bases and J lost 2, with 15 bases in between. The CDR3 loop is CASSLENRVPTDTQYF. The DNA of the CDR3 is TGTGCCAGCAGTTTGGAAAACAGGGTACCCACAGATACGCAGTATTTT.

This clonotype was recorded many times. V and J are TRBV18 and TRBJ1-1; D gene ambiguous. CDR1 and CDR2 from the germline V gene are KGHSH and LQKENI. The CDR3 has 15 amino acids. Trimming removed 2 bases from V and 1 base from J, with 11 bases in between. The CDR3 sequence is CASSPSGDGNTEAFF. The CDR3, as DNA: TGTGCCAGCTCACCAAGCGGGGATGGGAACACTGAAGCTTTCTTT.

This clonotype was found a few times. The V gene is TRBV11-3, the J gene TRBJ2-1; the D gene is possibly TRBD2 (6 bases). Trimming took 5 bases from V and 7 from J, leaving 9 bases between them. The CDR3 has 12 amino acids. Germline CDR1 SGHNT, CDR2 YENEEA. The CDR3, as DNA: TGTGCCAGCAGCCGAGGGAGGAATGAGCAGTTCTTC. Residues: CASSRGRNEQFF.

This clonotype was seen at least ten times. V usage is TRBV27 and J usage is TRBJ2-2; D is undetermined. This CDR3 is 14 amino acids long. Trimming stripped 3 bases from V and 5 bases from J, with 10 bases between. The V gene's germline CDR1 is MNHEY and CDR2 SMNVEV (reference sequence). DNA for the CDR3: TGTGCCAGCAGTTTTACCGCCTTTACCGGGGAGCTGTTTTTT. It codes for CASSFTAFTGELFF.

This clonotype has just a few counts. The rearrangement uses TRBV20-1 and TRBJ2-7; TRBD2 matches at 8 bases. This CDR3 spans 14 amino acids. The V gene's germline CDR1 is DFQATT and CDR2 SNEGSKA (reference sequence). V lost 0 bases and J lost 6; bases outside the gene matches: 7. The CDR3 loop reads CSARDRLAFVEQYF. Written as DNA, the CDR3 is TGCAGTGCTAGAGATAGACTAGCGTTCGTCGAGCAGTACTTC.

This clonotype was recorded at least ten times. This sequence joins TRBV20-1 and TRBJ2-4; D unresolved. Germline assignment: CDR1 DFQATT and CDR2 SNEGSKA (reference sequence). The CDR3 contains 11 residues. V dropped 4 bases and J dropped 13 bases, with 14 bases sitting between them. The CDR3 sequence: CSATAIGTQYF. The CDR3 coding sequence is TGCAGTGCTACCGCTATTGGCACCCAGTACTTC.

The chain combines TRBV11-2 with TRBJ2-2, with 14 bases lining up with TRBD2. CDR1 and CDR2 (germline): SGHAT, FQNNGV. J was trimmed by 5 bases and V by 5 bases; bases with no gene match: 10. There are 18 residues in the CDR3. CDR3 sequence: CASSVRLAGGPGTGELFF. CDR3 in DNA: TGTGCCAGCAGCGTCCGACTAGCGGGAGGGCCGGGGACCGGGGAGCTGTTTTTT.

In this sample, this clonotype turned up a few times. The chain uses TRBV7-9 and TRBJ2-5; D is possibly TRBD1 (5 bases). The CDR3 runs to 16 residues. The V end lost 5 bases, the J end lost 3 bases, and 19 bases lay between the germline ends. The germline V gene has CDR1 SEHNR and CDR2 FQNEAQ (reference sequence). CDR3 region: CASSRASKGLEETQYF. The CDR3 bases are TGTGCCAGCAGCCGGGCTTCGAAGGGGCTCGAAGAGACCCAGTACTTC. The full variable domain, its missing parts supplied by reference TRBV7-9 and TRBJ2-5, is DTGVSQNPRHKITKRGQNVTFRCDPISEHNRLYWYRQTLGQGPEFLTYFQNEAQLEKSRLLSDRFSAERPKGSFSTLEIQRTEQGDSAMYLCASSRASKGLEETQYFGPGTRLLVL.

A few counts support this clonotype. The chain links TRBV21-1 to TRBJ1-4; the tabulated D call, TRBD1, remains unverified against the DNA. TRBV21-1 is given as a pseudogene. CDR3 length: 21 amino acids. Written as DNA, the CDR3 is TGTGCCAGCAGCAAGGGAGGCCTCGGACACTACCCCCTGGGGTTAAATGAAAAACTGTTTTTT. Translated: CASSKGGLGHYPLGLNEKLFF.

This clonotype was counted a few times. This chain joins TRBV5-4 and TRBJ2-1, with TRBD2 as a possible D gene (5 bases). From germline, CDR1 is SGHNT and CDR2 YYREEE (reference sequence). Deletions cut 0 bases from V and 9 bases from J, with 13 bases between. CDR3 length equals 14 residues. The CDR3 protein is CASSLDGNRGEQFF. The CDR3 DNA reads TGTGCCAGCAGCTTGGACGGGAACCGCGGTGAGCAGTTCTTC.

This clonotype was counted ten times or more. The chain combines TRBV29-1 with TRBJ1-4; weak D call: TRBD1 (5 bases). CDR1 SQVTM and CDR2 ANQGSEA come from the germline V gene. V dropped 6 bases and J dropped 7 bases, with 12 bases sitting between them. The CDR3 is made up of 12 amino acids. CDR3 loop: CSVGAGSEKLFF. The CDR3 coding sequence is TGCAGCGTCGGGGCTGGAAGTGAAAAACTGTTTTTT.

The gene calls are TRBV5-6 and TRBJ2-5, with D tentatively TRBD2 (6 bases). This CDR3 spans 17 amino acids. Germline V gene sequence: CDR1 SGHDT, CDR2 YYEEEE. V was pared by 2 bases and J by 1 base, with 18 bases between. CDR3 amino acids: CASSFGTAFDAQETQYF. In DNA, the CDR3 is TGTGCCAGCAGCTTTGGGACTGCATTTGATGCCCAAGAGACCCAGTACTTC. Looking up the rest from reference TRBV5-6 and TRBJ2-5 gives the full variable domain: DAGVTQSPTHLIKTRGQQVTLRCSPKSGHDTVSWYQQALGQGPQFIFQYYEEEERQRGNFPDRFSGHQFPNYSSELNVNALLLGDSALYLCASSFGTAFDAQETQYFGPGTRLLVL.

The gene calls are TRBV30 and TRBJ2-2, with a weak D call TRBD1 (6 bases). Germline V gene data show CDR1 as GTSNPN and CDR2 as SVGIG (reference sequence). Trimming pared 0 bases from V and 0 bases from J, leaving 11 bases between. The CDR3 covers 16 residues. The CDR3 protein is CAWSVLTGTNTGELFF. The CDR3 DNA is TGTGCCTGGAGTGTGCTCACAGGGACGAACACCGGGGAGCTGTTTTTT.

At least ten counts were recorded for this clonotype. CDR3: CSVLGIGTSGVDEQFF. For the CDR3, the DNA is TGCAGTGTCTTAGGGATCGGGACTAGCGGGGTTGATGAGCAGTTCTTC. The genes are TRBV20-1 and TRBJ2-1; TRBD2 aligns across 13 bases. The CDR3 is 16 residues long. Per germline, CDR1 DFQATT and CDR2 SNEGSKA (reference sequence). The V segment lost 7 bases and the J segment 8 bases; nucleotides outside the gene matches: 14.